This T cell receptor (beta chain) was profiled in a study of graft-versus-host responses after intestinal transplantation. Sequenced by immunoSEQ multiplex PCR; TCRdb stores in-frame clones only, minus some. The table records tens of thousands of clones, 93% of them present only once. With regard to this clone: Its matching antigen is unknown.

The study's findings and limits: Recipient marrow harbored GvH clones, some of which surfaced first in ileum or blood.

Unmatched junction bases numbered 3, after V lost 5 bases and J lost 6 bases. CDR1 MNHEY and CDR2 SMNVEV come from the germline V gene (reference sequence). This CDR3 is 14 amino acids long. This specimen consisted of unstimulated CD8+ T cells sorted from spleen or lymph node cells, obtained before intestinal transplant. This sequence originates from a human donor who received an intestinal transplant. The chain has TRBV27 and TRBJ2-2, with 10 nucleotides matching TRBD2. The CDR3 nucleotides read TGTGCCAGCAGTAGCGGGGGGGCATCCGGGGAGCTGTTTTTT. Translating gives CASSSGGASGELFF.